The 13 T cell receptor beta chains reported below all come from one sample, sequenced in a study of radiation and T cells in renal cell carcinoma. Produced via immunoSEQ multiplex PCR; TCRdb's table is partial and in-frame only. Among roughly 80,000 clones listed, approximately 87% were seen once. Documented time point: blood 4 weeks post-SBRT, at nephrectomy. Treatment specified: 15 Gy SBRT to primary tumor, nephrectomy 4 weeks later. The starting material was blood, obtained from a patient whose treatment included radiotherapy and nephrectomy. These receptors were collected from a woman between 55 and 75 years old with renal cell carcinoma.

The chain joins TRBV6-5 to TRBJ2-7; D remains unclear. This CDR3 is 15 amino acids long. V lost 3 bases to trimming and J lost 4 bases, with 16 bases between them. CDR1 is MNHEY, CDR2 SVGAGI, per germline. CDR3 sequence reads: CASSYGGSGRYEQYF. CDR3 DNA sequence: TGTGCCAGCAGTTATGGTGGCTCTGGCCGATACGAGCAGTACTTC.

The rearrangement links TRBV27 to TRBJ1-2; D gene uncertain. Germline CDR1 reads MNHEY; CDR2 reads SMNVEV (reference sequence). Trimming took 5 bases from V and 2 from J, leaving 9 bases between them. The length of the CDR3 is 13 residues. This chain's CDR3 is CASSPTENYGYTF. The CDR3 DNA reads as TGTGCCAGCAGTCCGACTGAAAACTATGGCTACACCTTC.

The V and J genes are TRBV6-5 and TRBJ1-3; tentative D call: TRBD1 (5 bases). CDR3 length equals 15 residues. Deletions cut 5 bases from V and 3 bases from J, with 14 bases between. CDR1 is MNHEY, CDR2 SVGAGI, per germline. The CDR3 DNA reads as TGTGCCAGCAGTCAGGGAGTTATATATGGAAACACCATATATTTT. It encodes CASSQGVIYGNTIYF.

The chain has TRBV30 and TRBJ1-3; 9 bases are a match to TRBD1. Germline V gene lookup returns CDR1 GTSNPN and CDR2 SVGIG (reference sequence). Trimming took 5 bases from V and 3 from J; bases not matched to a gene: 8. CDR3 size: 15 residues. CDR3 nucleotide sequence: TGTGCCTGGGGGACAGGGTTTCGCGGTGGAAACACCATATATTTT. This codes for CAWGTGFRGGNTIYF.

V is TRBV5-1 and J is TRBJ2-7; tentative D call: TRBD2 (6 bases). This CDR3 has 15 residues. The V end lost 4 bases, the J end lost 3 bases, and 17 bases lay between the germline ends. Germline-derived CDR1 and CDR2 are SGHRS and YFSETQ. This CDR3 reads CASSPNTGLLYEQYF. CDR3 DNA sequence: TGCGCCAGCAGCCCGAACACGGGACTCCTCTACGAGCAGTACTTC.

V is TRBV6-1 and J is TRBJ1-3, with 8 bases that match TRBD1. Germline loops: CDR1 MNHNS, CDR2 SASEGT. This CDR3 is 15 amino acids long. V lost 2 bases and J lost 4; bases outside the gene matches: 4. In DNA form, the CDR3 reads TGTGCCAGCAGTGAACAGGGGGCGCAAGGAAACACCATATATTTT. Protein product: CASSEQGAQGNTIYF.

The rearrangement uses TRBV10-3 and TRBJ2-1; TRBD2 agrees at 7 bases. Germline loops: CDR1 ENHRY, CDR2 SYGVKD. There are 17 residues in the CDR3. Trimming removed 4 bases from V and 11 bases from J; junction bases left unmatched: 20. The CDR3 nucleotides read TGTGCCATCAGTGCGCCACGTGAGGGAGGGACGGCCGGTAAGCAGTTCTTC. Protein: CAISAPREGGTAGKQFF.

The chain uses TRBV19 and TRBJ2-1; D tentatively reads TRBD1 or TRBD2 (5 bases each). The length of the CDR3 is 15 residues. The ends were cut back, 7 bases at V and 4 bases at J, with 17 bases in the middle. CDR1 and CDR2 (germline): LNHDA, SQIVND (reference sequence). The CDR3 nucleotides read TGTGCCAGTACCCTGGGGGTAACAAGTTACAATGAGCAGTTCTTC. This gives the protein CASTLGVTSYNEQFF.

The V and J genes are TRBV6-1 and TRBJ2-7, with unresolved D. The length of the CDR3 is 12 residues. V was clipped by 1 base and J by 7 bases, with 8 bases between them. Germline CDR1 MNHNS, CDR2 SASEGT. The CDR3 here is CASSEVGLEQYF. The CDR3 DNA sequence: TGTGCCAGCAGTGAAGTGGGGTTGGAGCAGTACTTC.

The chain is built from TRBV6-6 and TRBJ1-3; unclear D gene. CDR1 is MNHNY, CDR2 SVGAGI, per germline (reference sequence). CDR3 length: 14 amino acids. V was cut by 4 bases and J by 0 bases, with 7 bases left in between. For the CDR3, the DNA is TGTGCCAGCAGTTCCTCCTACTCTGGAAACACCATATATTTT. Its translation is CASSSSYSGNTIYF.

The chain carries TRBV11-2 and TRBJ2-7; no reliable D call. The length of the CDR3 is 13 residues. Germline V gene data show CDR1 as SGHAT and CDR2 as FQNNGV. V lost 1 base and J 1 base, leaving 5 bases between the germline ends. The CDR3 loop reads CASSLAGSYEQYF. CDR3 coding DNA: TGTGCCAGCAGCTTAGCCGGATCCTACGAGCAGTACTTC.

The rearrangement links TRBV2 to TRBJ2-2; D unclear. This CDR3 spans 12 amino acids. The germline gives CDR1 SNHLY, CDR2 FYNNEI. V lost 8 bases to trimming and J lost 1 base, with 5 bases between them. In DNA form, the CDR3 reads TGTGCCAGCCGGGTGAACACCGGGGAGCTGTTTTTT. Amino acid sequence: CASRVNTGELFF.

CDR3 sequence (DNA): TGTGCCAGCAGTTACGGCGTAACCTACGAGCAGTACTTC. This codes for CASSYGVTYEQYF. The chain joins TRBV6-5 to TRBJ2-7, with D unresolved. CDR3 length equals 13 residues. Germline lookup yields CDR1 MNHEY and CDR2 SVGAGI. The V end was cut by 2 bases, the J end by 2 bases, with 7 bases between.